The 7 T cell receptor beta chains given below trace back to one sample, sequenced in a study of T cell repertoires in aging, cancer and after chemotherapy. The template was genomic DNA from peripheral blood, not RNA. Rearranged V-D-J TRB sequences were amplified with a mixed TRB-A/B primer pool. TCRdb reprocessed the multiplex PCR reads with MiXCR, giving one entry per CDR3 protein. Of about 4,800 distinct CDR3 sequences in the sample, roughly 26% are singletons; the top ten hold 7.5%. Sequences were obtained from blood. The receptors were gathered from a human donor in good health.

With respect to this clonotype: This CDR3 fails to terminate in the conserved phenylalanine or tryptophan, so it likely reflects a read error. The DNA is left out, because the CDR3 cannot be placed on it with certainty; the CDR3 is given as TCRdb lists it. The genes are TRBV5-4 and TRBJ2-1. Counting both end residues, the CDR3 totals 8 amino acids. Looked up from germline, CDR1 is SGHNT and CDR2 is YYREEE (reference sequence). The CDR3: CASSNGVG.

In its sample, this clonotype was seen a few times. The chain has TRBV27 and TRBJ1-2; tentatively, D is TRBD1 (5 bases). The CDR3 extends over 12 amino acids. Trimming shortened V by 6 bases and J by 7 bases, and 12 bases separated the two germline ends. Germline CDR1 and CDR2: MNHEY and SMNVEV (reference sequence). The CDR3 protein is CASSPGSSGYTF. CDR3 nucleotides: TGTGCCAGCAGCCCAGGGAGTAGTGGCTACACCTTC.

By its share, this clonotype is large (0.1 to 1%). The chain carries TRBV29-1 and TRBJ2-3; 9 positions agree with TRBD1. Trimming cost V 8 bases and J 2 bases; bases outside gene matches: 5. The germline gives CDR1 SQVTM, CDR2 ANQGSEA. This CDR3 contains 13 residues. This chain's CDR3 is CSTWTGDTDTQYF. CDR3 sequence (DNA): TGCAGCACCTGGACAGGGGACACAGATACGCAGTATTTT.

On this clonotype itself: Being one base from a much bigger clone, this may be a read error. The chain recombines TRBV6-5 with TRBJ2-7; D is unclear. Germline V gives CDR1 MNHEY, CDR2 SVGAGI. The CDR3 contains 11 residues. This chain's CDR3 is CASRSPYEQNF. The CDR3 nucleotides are TGTGCCAGCCGATCCCCCTACGAGCAGAACTTC.

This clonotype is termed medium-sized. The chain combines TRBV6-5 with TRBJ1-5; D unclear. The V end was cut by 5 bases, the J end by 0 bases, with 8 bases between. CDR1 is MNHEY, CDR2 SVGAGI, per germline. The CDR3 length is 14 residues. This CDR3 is CASSPRTSNQPQHF. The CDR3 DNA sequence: TGTGCCAGCAGTCCACGGACTAGCAATCAGCCCCAGCATTTT.

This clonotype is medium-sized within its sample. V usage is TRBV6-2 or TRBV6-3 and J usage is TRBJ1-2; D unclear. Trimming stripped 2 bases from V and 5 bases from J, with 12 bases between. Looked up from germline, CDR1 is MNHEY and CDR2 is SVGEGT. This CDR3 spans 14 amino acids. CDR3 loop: CASSYDRADYGYTF. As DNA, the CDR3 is TGTGCCAGCAGTTACGACCGGGCCGATTATGGCTACACCTTC.

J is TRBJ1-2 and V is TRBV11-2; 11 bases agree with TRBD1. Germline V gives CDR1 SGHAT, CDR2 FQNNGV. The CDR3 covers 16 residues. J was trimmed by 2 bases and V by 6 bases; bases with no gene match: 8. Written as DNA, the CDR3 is TGTGCCAGCAGGTCCGGGACAGGGGGTCCAAACTATGGCTACACCTTC. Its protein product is CASRSGTGGPNYGYTF.